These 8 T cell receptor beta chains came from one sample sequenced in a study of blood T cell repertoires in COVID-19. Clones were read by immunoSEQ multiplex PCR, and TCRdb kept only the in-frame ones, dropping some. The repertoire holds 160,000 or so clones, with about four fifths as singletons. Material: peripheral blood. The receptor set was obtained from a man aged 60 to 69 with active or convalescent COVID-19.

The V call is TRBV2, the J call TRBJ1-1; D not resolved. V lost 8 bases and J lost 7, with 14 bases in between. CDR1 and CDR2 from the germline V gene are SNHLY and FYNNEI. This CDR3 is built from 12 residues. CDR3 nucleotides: TGTGCCAGCGTGAGGTGGCAAGATGAAGCTTTCTTT. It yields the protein CASVRWQDEAFF.

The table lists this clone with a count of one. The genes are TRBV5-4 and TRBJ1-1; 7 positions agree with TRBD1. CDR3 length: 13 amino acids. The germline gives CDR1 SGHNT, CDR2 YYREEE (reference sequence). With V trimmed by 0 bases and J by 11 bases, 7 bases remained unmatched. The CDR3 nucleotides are TGTGCCAGCAGCTTGGGACAGGGAAGGGACGCTTTCTTT. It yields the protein CASSLGQGRDAFF.

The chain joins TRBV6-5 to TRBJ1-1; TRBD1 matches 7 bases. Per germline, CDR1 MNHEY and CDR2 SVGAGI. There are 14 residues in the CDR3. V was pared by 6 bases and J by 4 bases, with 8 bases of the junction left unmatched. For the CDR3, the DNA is TGTGCCAGCAGAGAGACAGGGACGGCCACTGAAGCTTTCTTT. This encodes CASRETGTATEAFF.

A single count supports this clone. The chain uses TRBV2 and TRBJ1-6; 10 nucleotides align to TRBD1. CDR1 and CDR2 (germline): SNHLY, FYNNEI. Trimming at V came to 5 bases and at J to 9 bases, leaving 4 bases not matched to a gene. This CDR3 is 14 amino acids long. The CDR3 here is CASSMGQGFSPLHF. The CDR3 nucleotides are TGTGCCAGCAGTATGGGACAGGGGTTTTCACCCCTCCACTTT.

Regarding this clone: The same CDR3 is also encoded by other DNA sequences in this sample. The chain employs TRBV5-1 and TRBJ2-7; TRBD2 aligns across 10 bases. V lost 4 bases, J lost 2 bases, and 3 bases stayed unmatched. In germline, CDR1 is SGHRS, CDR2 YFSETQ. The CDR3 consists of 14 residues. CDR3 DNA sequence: TGCGCCAGCAGCCGGACTAGCGGCCCCTACGAGCAGTACTTC. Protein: CASSRTSGPYEQYF.

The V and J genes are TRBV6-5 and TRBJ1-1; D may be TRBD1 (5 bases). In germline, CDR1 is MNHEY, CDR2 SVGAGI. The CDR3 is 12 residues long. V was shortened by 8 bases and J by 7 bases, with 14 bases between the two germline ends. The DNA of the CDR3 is TGTGCCAGCGTCACACTCCAGGGTGAAGCTTTCTTT. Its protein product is CASVTLQGEAFF.

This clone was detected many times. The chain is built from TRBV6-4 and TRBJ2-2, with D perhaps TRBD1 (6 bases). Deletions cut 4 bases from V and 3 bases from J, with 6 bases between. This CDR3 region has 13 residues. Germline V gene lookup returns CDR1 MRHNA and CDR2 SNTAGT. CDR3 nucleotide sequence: TGTGCCAGCAGTGGGACAGACACCGGGGAGCTGTTTTTT. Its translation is CASSGTDTGELFF.

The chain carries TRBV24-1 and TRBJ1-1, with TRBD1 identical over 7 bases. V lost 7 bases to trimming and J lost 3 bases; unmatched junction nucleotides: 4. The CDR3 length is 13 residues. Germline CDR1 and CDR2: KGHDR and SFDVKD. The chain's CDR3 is CATRGRGDTEAFF. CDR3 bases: TGTGCCACCAGAGGCAGGGGGGACACTGAAGCTTTCTTT.